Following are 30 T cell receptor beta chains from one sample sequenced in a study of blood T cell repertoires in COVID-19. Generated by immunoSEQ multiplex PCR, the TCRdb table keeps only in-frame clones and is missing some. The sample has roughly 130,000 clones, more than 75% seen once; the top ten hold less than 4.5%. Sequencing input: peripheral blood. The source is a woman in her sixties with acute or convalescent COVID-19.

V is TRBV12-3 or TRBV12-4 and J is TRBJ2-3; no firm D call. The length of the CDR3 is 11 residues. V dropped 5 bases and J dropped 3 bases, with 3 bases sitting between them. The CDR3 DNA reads TGTGCCAGCAGTCGGACAGATACGCAGTATTTT. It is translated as CASSRTDTQYF.

The DNA of the CDR3 is TGTGCCAGCAGCCTGGGACAGATGATGGCCTACGAGCAGTACGTC. Protein sequence: CASSLGQMMAYEQYV. The genes are TRBV5-6 and TRBJ2-7, with 7 bases that match TRBD1. CDR1 and CDR2 (germline): SGHDT, YYEEEE. After removal of 4 bases from V and 2 bases from J, the junction contained 9 bases not matched to a gene. The CDR3 has 15 residues.

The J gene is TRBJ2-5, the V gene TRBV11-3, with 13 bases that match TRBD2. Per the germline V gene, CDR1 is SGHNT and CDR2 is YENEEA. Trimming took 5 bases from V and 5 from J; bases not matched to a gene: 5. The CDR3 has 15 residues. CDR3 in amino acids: CASSPGLAGFETQYF. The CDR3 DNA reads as TGTGCCAGCAGCCCGGGACTAGCGGGATTTGAGACCCAGTACTTC.

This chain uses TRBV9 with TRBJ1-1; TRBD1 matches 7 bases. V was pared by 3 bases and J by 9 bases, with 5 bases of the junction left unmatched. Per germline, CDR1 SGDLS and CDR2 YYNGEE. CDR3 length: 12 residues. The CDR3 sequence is CASSANRGQAFF. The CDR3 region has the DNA TGTGCCAGCAGCGCAAACAGGGGCCAAGCTTTCTTT.

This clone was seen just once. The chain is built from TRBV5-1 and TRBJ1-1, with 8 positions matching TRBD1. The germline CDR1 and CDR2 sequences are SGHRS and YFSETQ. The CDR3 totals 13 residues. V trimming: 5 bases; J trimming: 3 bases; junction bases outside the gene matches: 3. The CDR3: CASRLQGDTEAFF. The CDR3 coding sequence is TGCGCCAGCAGATTACAGGGGGACACTGAAGCTTTCTTT.

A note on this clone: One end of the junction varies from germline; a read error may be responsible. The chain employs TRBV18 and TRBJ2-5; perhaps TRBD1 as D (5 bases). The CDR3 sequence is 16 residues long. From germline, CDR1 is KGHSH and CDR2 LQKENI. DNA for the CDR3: TGTGCCAGCTCACCATCTACGATCGACAGACAAGGGACCCAGTACTTC. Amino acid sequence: CASSPSTIDRQGTQYF.

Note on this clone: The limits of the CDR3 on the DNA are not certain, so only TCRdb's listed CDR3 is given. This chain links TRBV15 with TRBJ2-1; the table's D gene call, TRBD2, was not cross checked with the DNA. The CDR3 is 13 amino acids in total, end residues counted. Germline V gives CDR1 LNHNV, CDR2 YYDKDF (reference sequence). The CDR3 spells CATSRVAGGSPFF.

In nucleotides, the CDR3 is TGTGCCAGCAGCTTAAACGCGGGATCCCCCTACGAGCAGTACTTC. Translated, it gives CASSLNAGSPYEQYF. The chain recombines TRBV7-3 with TRBJ2-7, with TRBD2 as a possible D gene (6 bases). The CDR3 has 15 residues. The V gene lost 1 base and the J gene lost 2 bases, with 12 bases spanning the gap. Germline-derived CDR1 and CDR2 are SGHTA and FQGTGA.

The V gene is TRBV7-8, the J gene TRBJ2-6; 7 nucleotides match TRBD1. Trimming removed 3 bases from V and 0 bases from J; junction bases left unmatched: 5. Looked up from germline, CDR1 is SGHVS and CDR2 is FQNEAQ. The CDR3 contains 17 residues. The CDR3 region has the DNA TGTGCCAGCAGCTTTGGGACAGCAAGCTCTGGGGCCAACGTCCTGACTTTC. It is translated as CASSFGTASSGANVLTF.

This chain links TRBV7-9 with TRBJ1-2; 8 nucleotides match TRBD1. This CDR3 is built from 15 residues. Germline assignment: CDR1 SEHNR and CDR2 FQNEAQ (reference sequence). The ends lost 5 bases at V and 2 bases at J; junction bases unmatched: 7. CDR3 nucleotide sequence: TGTGCCAGCAGCATATCCGGGACAGGCAACTATGGCTACACCTTC. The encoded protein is CASSISGTGNYGYTF.

The CDR3 DNA is TGTGCCAGCTCACCAGGGGCGGGACAGCCCCAGCATTTT. It codes for CASSPGAGQPQHF. The chain uses TRBV18 and TRBJ1-5; D might be TRBD1 (5 bases). The CDR3 sequence is 13 residues long. V lost 2 bases and J 7 bases, leaving 9 bases between the germline ends. Germline lookup yields CDR1 KGHSH and CDR2 LQKENI.

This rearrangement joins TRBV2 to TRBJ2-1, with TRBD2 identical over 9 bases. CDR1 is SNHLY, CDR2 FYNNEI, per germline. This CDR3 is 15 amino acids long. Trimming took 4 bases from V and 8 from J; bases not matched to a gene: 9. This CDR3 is CASSVVVAGEYEQFF. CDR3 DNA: TGTGCCAGCAGTGTGGTGGTAGCGGGAGAATATGAGCAGTTCTTC.

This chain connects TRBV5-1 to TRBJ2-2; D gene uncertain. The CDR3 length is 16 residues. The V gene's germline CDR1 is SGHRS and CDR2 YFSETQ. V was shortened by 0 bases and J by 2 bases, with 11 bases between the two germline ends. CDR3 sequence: CASSLDAVINTGELFF. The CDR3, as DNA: TGCGCCAGCAGCTTGGATGCGGTAATTAACACCGGGGAGCTGTTTTTT.

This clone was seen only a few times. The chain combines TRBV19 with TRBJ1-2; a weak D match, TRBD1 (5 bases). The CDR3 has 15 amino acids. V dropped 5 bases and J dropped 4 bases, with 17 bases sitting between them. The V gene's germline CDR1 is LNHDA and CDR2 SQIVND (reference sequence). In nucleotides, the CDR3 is TGTGCCAGTAGTCCTCCGGATCTAAGGGGCTATGGCTACACCTTC. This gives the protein CASSPPDLRGYGYTF.

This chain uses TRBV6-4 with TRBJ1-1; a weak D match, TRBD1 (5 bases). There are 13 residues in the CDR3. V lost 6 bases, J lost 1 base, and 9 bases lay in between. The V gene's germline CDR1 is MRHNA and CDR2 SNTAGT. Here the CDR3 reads CASRRQQNTEAFF. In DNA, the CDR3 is TGTGCCAGCAGGAGACAGCAGAACACTGAAGCTTTCTTT.

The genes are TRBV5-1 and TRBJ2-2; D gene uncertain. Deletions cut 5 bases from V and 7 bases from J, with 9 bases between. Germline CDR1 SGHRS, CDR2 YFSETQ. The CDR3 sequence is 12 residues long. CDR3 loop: CASSLAGGELFF. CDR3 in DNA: TGCGCCAGCAGTTTAGCTGGCGGGGAGCTGTTTTTT.

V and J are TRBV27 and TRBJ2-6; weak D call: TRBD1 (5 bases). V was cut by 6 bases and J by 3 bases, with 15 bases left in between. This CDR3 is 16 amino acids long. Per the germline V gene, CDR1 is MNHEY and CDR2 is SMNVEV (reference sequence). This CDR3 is CASSLSGSGGANVLTF. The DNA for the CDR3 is TGTGCCAGCAGCCTCTCAGGGTCGGGTGGGGCCAACGTCCTGACTTTC.

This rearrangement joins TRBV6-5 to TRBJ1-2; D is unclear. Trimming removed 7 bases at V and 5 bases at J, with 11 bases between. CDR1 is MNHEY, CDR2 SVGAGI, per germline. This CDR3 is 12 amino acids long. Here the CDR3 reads CASTGLGYGYTF. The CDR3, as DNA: TGTGCCAGCACGGGGTTAGGGTATGGCTACACCTTC.

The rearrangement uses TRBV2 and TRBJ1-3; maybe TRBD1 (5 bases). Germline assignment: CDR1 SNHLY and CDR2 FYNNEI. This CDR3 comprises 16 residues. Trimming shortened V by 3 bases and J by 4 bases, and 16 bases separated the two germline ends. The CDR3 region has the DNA TGTGCCAGCAGTGATTCAGGGATGGTATCGGGAAACACCATATATTTT. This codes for CASSDSGMVSGNTIYF.

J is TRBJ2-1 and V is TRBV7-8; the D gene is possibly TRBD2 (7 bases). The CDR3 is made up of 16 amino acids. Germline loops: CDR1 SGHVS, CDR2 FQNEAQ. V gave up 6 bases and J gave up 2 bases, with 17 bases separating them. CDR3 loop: CASSLRGGRAYNEQFF. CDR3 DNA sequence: TGTGCCAGCAGTTTAAGGGGGGGGAGGGCCTACAATGAGCAGTTCTTC.

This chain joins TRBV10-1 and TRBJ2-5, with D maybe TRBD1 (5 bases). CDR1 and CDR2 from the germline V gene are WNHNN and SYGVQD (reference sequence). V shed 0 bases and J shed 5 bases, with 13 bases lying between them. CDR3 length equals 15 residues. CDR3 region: CASSESGPSGETQYF. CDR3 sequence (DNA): TGCGCCAGCAGTGAGTCTGGCCCGTCAGGGGAGACCCAGTACTTC.

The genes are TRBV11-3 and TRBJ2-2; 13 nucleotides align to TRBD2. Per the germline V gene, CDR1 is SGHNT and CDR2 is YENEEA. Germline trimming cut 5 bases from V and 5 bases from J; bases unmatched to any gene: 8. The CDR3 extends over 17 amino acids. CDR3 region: CASSPAGTSGITGELFF. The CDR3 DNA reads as TGTGCCAGCAGCCCGGCCGGGACTAGCGGGATAACCGGGGAGCTGTTTTTT.

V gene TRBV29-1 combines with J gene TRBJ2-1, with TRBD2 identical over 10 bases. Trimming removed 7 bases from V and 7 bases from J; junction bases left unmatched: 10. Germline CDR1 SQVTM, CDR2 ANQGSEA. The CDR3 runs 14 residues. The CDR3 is CSARGASGSNEQFF. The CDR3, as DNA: TGCAGCGCAAGGGGCGCTAGCGGGAGTAATGAGCAGTTCTTC.

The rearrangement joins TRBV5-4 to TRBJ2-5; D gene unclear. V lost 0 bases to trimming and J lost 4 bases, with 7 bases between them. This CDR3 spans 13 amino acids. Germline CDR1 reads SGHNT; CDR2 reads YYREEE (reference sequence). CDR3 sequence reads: CASSLDPGETQYF. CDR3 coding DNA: TGTGCCAGCAGCTTGGATCCGGGAGAGACCCAGTACTTC.

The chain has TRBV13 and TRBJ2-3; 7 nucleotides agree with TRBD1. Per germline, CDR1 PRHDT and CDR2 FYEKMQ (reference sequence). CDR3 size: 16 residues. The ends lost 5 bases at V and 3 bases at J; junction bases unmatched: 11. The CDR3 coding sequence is TGTGCCAGCAGCCAACACGTTCAGGGGGAAACAGATACGCAGTATTTT. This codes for CASSQHVQGETDTQYF.

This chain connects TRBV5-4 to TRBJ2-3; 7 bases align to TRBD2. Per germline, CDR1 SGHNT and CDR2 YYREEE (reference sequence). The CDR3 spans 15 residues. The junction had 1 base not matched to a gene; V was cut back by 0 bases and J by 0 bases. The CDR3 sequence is CASSLGRGSTDTQYF. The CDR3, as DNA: TGTGCCAGCAGCTTGGGGCGGGGGAGCACAGATACGCAGTATTTT.

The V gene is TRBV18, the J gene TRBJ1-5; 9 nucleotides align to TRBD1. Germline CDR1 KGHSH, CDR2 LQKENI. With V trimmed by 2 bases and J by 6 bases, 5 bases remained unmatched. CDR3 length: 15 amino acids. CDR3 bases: TGTGCCAGCTCACCAGGACAGGGGATAAGTCAGCCCCAGCATTTT. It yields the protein CASSPGQGISQPQHF.

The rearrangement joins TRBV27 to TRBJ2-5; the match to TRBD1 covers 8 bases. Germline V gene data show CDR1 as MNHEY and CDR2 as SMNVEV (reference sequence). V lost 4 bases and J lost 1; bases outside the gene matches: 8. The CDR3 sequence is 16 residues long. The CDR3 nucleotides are TGTGCCAGCAGTTCAGGGGGCGGCCTCCCCCAAGAGACCCAGTACTTC. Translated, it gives CASSSGGGLPQETQYF.

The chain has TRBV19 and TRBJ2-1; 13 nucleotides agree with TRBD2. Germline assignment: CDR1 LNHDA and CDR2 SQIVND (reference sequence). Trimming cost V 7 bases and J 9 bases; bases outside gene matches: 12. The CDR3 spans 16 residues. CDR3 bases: TGTGCCAGTAAACAGGAAGGGACTAGCGGGATTTTTGAGCAGTTCTTC. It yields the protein CASKQEGTSGIFEQFF.

CDR3 amino acids: CAISPAWAGGEGGYTF. For the CDR3, the DNA is TGTGCCATTAGCCCGGCGTGGGCAGGGGGCGAAGGTGGCTACACCTTC. The genes are TRBV10-3 and TRBJ1-2, with 8 positions matching TRBD1. V was clipped by 9 bases and J by 7 bases; unmatched bases: 19. This CDR3 is 16 amino acids long. CDR1 and CDR2 from the germline V gene are ENHRY and SYGVKD.